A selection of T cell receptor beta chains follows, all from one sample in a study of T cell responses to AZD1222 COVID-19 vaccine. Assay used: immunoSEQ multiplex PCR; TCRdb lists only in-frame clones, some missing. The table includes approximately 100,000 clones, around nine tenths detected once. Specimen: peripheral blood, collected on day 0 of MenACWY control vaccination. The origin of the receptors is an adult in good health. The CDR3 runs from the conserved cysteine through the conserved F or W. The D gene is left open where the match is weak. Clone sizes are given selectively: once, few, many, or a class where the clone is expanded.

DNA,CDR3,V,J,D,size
TGTGCCAGCAGCCGGGGCCGGGCTAATGAAAAACTGTTTTTT,CASSRGRANEKLFF,TRBV5-5,TRBJ1-4,-,-
TGTGCCAGCAGAAAACCAGGGGGAACAGATACGCAGTATTTT,CASRKPGGTDTQYF,TRBV6-6,TRBJ2-3,TRBD1,-
TGTGCCAGTAAATTGGGGGCGCGGTACACCGGGGAGCTGTTTTTT,CASKLGARYTGELFF,TRBV19,TRBJ2-2,-,-
TGTGCCAGCTCACCCCCCGGGACAGATATCTACGAGCAGTACTTC,CASSPPGTDIYEQYF,TRBV18,TRBJ2-7,TRBD1,-
TGTGCCAGCAGTTACGCGGACGGTGAAGCTTTCTTT,CASSYADGEAFF,TRBV6-5,TRBJ1-1,-,-
TGTGCCACTTCCCTGTCGGGGGGCGGGGAGCAGTACTTC,CATSLSGGGEQYF,TRBV28,TRBJ2-7,-,-
TGTGCCAGCAGCTTATGGAGGGAAGCTTTCTTT,CASSLWREAFF,TRBV7-9,TRBJ1-1,-,-
TGTGCCAGCAGCCCGTACGGACTAATCGACTACGAGCAGTACTTC,CASSPYGLIDYEQYF,TRBV5-5,TRBJ2-7,-,-
TGTGCCAGCAGCCAAGATTGGGGGTCCAGCCAGCCCCAGCATTTT,CASSQDWGSSQPQHF,TRBV3-1/TRBV3-2,TRBJ1-5,-,-
TGTGCCAGTGAAATAACTGTCGGGGGGCCCCAGCATTTT,CASEITVGGPQHF,TRBV19,TRBJ1-5,-,-
TGTGCCAGCAGTCCCCGTGTCAGGGAGAGTGAGCAGTTCTTC,CASSPRVRESEQFF,TRBV27,TRBJ2-1,-,-
TGTGCCAGTAGTTCCGGGGGTTACGAGCAGTACTTC,CASSSGGYEQYF,TRBV19,TRBJ2-7,-,-
TGCGCCAGCAGCCAAGCTTGGAACACTGAAGCTTTCTTT,CASSQAWNTEAFF,TRBV4-3,TRBJ1-1,-,-
TGTGCCAGCAGCTTAATTGCAGGGTTATACGAGCAGTACTTC,CASSLIAGLYEQYF,TRBV11-3,TRBJ2-7,-,-
TGTGCCAGCACACCGCTTAACTATGGCTACACCTTC,CASTPLNYGYTF,TRBV6-5,TRBJ1-2,-,-
TGTGCCAGCAGCTTAGTGGGGACAGGGGTCGGTGAAAAACTGTTTTTT,CASSLVGTGVGEKLFF,TRBV7-7,TRBJ1-4,TRBD1,-
TGTGCCAGCAGTTACTCGACAGGGCGGACTGAAGCTTTCTTT,CASSYSTGRTEAFF,TRBV6-5,TRBJ1-1,TRBD1,-
TGCGCCAGCAGCCCAGAAGGGACCATGAACACTGAAGCTTTCTTT,CASSPEGTMNTEAFF,TRBV4-1,TRBJ1-1,-,once
TGTGCCACCAGCAGGAAGGGGAACACCGGGGAGCTGTTTTTT,CATSRKGNTGELFF,TRBV15,TRBJ2-2,-,-
TGTGCCAGTACCACCGGGGAGGGATGGGAAAAACTGTTTTTT,CASTTGEGWEKLFF,TRBV19,TRBJ1-4,-,-
TGTGCCAGCAGCCGGACAGGGGGCATGAACACTGAAGCTTTCTTT,CASSRTGGMNTEAFF,TRBV9,TRBJ1-1,TRBD1,-
TGTGCCAACGACCGACAGGGAAAAAACATTCAGTACTTC,CANDRQGKNIQYF,TRBV25-1,TRBJ2-4,TRBD1,-
TGTGCCAGTAGTATTCTGGACGGAAACAATCAGCCCCAGCATTTT,CASSILDGNNQPQHF,TRBV19,TRBJ1-5,-,-
TGCAGCGCTTCCAGGGGCGACCTCTACAATGAGCAGTTCTTC,CSASRGDLYNEQFF,TRBV29-1,TRBJ2-1,-,-
TGCAGTGCTAGTGATCACAGGCGAAACTTGGGCTATGGCTACACCTTC,CSASDHRRNLGYGYTF,TRBV20-1,TRBJ1-2,-,-
TGTGCCTGGAGTGCGGACAGCCTTAACTATGGCTACACCTTC,CAWSADSLNYGYTF,TRBV30,TRBJ1-2,-,-
TGTGCCAGTAGTATCACCGGGTCGCGATCACCCCTCCACTTT,CASSITGSRSPLHF,TRBV19,TRBJ1-6,-,-
TGTGCCAGCAGCGTCGGGGTTTCGGGCTACGAGCAGTACTTC,CASSVGVSGYEQYF,TRBV9,TRBJ2-7,-,-